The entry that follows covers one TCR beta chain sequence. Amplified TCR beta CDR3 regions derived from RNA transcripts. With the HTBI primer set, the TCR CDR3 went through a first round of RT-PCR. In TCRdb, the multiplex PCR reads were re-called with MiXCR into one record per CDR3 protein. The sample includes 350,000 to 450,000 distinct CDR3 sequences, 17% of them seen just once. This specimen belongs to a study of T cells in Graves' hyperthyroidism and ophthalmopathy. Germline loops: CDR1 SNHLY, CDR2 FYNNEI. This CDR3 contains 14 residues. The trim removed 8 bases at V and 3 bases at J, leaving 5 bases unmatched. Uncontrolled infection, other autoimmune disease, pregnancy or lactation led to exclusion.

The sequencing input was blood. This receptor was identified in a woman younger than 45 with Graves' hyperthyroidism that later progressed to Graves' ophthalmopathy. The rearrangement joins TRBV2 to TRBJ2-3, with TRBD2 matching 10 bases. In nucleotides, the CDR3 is TGTGCCAGCGGCGGACTAGCGGTTACAGATACGCAGTATTTT. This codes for CASGGLAVTDTQYF.